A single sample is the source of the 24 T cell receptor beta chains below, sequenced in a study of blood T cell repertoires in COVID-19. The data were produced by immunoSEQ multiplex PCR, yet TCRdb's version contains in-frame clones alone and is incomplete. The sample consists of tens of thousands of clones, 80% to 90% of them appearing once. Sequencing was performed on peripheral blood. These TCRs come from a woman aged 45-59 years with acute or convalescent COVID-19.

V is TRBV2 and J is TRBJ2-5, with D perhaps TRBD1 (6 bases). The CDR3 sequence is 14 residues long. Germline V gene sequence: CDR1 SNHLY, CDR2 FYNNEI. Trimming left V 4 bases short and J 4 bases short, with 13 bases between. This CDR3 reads CASSGTWGPETQYF. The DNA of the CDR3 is TGTGCCAGCAGTGGGACCTGGGGGCCAGAGACCCAGTACTTC.

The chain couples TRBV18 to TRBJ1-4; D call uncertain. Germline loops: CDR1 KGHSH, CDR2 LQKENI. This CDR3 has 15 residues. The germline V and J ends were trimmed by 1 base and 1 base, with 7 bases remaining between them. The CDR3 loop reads CASSPQAGTNEKLFF. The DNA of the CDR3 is TGTGCCAGCTCACCACAAGCGGGAACTAATGAAAAACTGTTTTTT.

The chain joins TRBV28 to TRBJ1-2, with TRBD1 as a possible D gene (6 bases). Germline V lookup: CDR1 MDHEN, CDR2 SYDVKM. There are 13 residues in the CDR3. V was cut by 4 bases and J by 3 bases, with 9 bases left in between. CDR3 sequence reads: CASSSPGDYGYTF. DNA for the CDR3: TGTGCCAGCAGTTCCCCAGGGGACTATGGCTACACCTTC.

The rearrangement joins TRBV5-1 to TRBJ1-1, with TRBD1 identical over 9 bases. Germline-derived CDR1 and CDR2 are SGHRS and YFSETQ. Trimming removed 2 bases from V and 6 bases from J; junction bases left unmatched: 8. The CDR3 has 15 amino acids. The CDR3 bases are TGCGCCAGCAGCTTTGACAGGGGGTTCCTTTCTGAAGCTTTCTTT. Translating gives CASSFDRGFLSEAFF.

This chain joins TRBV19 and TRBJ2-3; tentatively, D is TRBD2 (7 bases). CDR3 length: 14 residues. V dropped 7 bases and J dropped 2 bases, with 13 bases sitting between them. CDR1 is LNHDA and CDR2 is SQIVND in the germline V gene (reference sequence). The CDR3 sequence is CASTMGGPTDTQYF. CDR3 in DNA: TGTGCCAGTACCATGGGGGGGCCCACAGATACGCAGTATTTT.

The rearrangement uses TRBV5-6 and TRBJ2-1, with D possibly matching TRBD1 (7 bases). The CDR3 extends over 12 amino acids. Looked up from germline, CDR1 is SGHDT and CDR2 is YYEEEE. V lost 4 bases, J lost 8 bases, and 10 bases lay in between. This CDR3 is CASSPGGHEQFF. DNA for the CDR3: TGTGCCAGCAGCCCAGGGGGGCATGAGCAGTTCTTC.

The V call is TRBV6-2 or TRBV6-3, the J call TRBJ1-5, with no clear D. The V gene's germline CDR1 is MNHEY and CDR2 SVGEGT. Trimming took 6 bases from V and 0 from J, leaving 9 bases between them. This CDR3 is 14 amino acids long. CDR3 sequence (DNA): TGTGCCAGCAGCCAGGAGGATAGCAATCAGCCCCAGCATTTT. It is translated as CASSQEDSNQPQHF.

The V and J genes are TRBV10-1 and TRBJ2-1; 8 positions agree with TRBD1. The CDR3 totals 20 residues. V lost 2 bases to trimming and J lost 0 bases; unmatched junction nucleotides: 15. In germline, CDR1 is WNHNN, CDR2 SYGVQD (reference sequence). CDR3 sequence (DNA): TGCGCCAGCAGTGAGGAGAGTAGGGACAGGCGAAACTTCTCCTACAATGAGCAGTTCTTC. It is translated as CASSEESRDRRNFSYNEQFF.

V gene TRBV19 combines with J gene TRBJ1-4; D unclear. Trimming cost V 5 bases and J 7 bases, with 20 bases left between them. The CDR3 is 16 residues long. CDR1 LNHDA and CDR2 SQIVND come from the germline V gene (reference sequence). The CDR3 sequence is CASSSRRRQGGEKLFF. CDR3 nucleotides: TGTGCCAGTAGTTCCCGACGGAGGCAAGGAGGTGAAAAACTGTTTTTT.

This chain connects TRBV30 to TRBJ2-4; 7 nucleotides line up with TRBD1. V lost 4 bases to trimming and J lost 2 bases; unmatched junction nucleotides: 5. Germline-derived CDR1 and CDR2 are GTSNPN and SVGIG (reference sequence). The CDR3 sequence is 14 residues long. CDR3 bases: TGTGCCTGGAACCCCAGGGGGACCAAAAACATTCAGTACTTC. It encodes CAWNPRGTKNIQYF.

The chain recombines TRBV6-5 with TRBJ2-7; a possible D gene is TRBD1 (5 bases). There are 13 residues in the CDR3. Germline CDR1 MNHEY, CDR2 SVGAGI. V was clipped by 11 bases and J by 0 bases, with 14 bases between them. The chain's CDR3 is CASRKTASYEQYF. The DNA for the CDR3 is TGTGCCTCCCGCAAGACAGCCTCCTACGAGCAGTACTTC.

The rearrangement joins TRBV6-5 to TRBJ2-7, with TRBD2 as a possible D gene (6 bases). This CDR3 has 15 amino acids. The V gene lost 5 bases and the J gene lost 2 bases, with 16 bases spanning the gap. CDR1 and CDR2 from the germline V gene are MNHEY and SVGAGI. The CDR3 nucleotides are TGTGCCAGCAGTAAACCGGGACTCCCCCCCTACGAGCAGTACTTC. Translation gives CASSKPGLPPYEQYF.

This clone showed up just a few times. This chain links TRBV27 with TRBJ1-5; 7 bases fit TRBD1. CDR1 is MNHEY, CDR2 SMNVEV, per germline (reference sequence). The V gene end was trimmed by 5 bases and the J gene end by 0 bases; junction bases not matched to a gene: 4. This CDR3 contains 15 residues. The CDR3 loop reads CASSPGTVSNQPQHF. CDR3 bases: TGTGCCAGCAGTCCCGGGACAGTTAGCAATCAGCCCCAGCATTTT.

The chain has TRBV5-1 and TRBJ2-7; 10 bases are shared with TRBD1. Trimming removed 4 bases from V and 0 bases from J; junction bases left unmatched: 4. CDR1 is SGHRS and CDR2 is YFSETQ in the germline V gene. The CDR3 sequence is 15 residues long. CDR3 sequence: CASSLWDRGSYEQYF. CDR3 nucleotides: TGCGCCAGCAGCCTATGGGACAGGGGCTCCTACGAGCAGTACTTC.

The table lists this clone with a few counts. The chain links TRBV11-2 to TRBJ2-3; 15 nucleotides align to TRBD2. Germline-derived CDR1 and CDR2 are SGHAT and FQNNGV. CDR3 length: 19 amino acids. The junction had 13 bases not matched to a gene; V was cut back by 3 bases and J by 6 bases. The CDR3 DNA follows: TGTGCCAGCAGCTTCTGGCCGGGACTAGCGGGGGGCGGGTTGGATACGCAGTATTTT. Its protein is CASSFWPGLAGGGLDTQYF.

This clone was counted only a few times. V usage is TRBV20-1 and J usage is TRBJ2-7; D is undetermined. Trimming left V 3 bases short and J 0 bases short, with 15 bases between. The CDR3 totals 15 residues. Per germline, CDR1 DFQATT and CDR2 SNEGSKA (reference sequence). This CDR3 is CSASAAGYRSYEQYF. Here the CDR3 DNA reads TGCAGTGCTAGTGCGGCAGGTTATCGCTCCTACGAGCAGTACTTC.

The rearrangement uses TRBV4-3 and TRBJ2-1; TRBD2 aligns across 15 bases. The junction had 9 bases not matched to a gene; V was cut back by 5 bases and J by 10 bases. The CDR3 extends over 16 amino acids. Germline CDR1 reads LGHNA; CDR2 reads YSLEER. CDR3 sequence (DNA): TGCGCCAGCAGCTACCGGACTAGCGGGAGGGCCGGAGAGCAGTTCTTC. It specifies CASSYRTSGRAGEQFF.

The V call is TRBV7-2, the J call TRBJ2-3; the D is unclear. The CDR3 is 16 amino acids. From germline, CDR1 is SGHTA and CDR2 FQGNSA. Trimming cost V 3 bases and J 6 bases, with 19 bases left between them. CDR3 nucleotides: TGTGCCAGCAGCTTTGGTCTAGACCTGATATCGGATACGCAGTATTTT. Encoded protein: CASSFGLDLISDTQYF.

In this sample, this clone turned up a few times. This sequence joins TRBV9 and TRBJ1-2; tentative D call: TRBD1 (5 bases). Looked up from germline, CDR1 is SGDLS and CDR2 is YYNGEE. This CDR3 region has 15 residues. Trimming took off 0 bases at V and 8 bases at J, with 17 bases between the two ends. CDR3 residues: CASSVEGITPWGYTF. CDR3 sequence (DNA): TGTGCCAGCAGCGTAGAGGGGATCACCCCTTGGGGCTACACCTTC.

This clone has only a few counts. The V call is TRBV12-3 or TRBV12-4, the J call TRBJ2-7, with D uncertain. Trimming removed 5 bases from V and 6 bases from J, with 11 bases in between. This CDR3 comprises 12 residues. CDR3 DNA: TGTGCCAGCAGTCCGCCGACGGGCGAGCAGTACTTC. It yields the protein CASSPPTGEQYF.

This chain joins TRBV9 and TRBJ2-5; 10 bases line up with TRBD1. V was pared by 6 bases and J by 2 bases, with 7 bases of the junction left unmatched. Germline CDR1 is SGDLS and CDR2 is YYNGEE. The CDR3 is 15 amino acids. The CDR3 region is CASTPGTGVQETQYF. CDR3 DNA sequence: TGTGCCAGCACCCCCGGGACAGGGGTGCAAGAGACCCAGTACTTC. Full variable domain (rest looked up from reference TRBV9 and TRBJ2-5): DSGVTQTPKHLITATGQRVTLRCSPRSGDLSVYWYQQSLDQGLQFLIQYYNGEERAKGNILERFSAQQFPDLHSELNLSSLELGDSALYFCASTPGTGVQETQYFGPGTRLLVL.

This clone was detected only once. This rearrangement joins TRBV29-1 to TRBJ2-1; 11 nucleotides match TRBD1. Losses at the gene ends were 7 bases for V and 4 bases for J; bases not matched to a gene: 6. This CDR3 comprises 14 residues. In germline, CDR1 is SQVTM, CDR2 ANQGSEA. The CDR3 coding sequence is TGCAGCGCCCGGGACAGGGGGGGATACAATGAGCAGTTCTTC. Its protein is CSARDRGGYNEQFF.

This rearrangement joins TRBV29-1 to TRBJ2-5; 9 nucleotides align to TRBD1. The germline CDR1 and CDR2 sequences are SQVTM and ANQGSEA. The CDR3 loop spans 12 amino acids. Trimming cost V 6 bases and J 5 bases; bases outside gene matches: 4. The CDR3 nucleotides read TGCAGCGTAGGGACAGGGAGGGAGACCCAGTACTTC. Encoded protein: CSVGTGRETQYF.

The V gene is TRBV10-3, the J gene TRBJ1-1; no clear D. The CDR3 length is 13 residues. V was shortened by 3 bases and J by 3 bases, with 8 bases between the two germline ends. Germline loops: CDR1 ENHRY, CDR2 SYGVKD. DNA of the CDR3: TGTGCCATCAGTGAAGGAGGTGACACTGAAGCTTTCTTT. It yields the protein CAISEGGDTEAFF.